This TCR beta chain was sequenced during a study of CD8 T cells in Susac syndrome. For this clonotype: The target antigen is unknown.

Patients with Susac syndrome met diagnostic criteria that were recently defined for definite or probable disease. This CDR3 has 13 amino acids. Trimming stripped 3 bases from V and 5 bases from J, with 11 bases between. Germline values: CDR1 SGHAT, CDR2 FQNNGV. When the RNA was reverse transcribed, random hexamers were used with an input of roughly 0.45 to 1 ug. TCRdb re-called the immunoSEQ multiplex PCR reads with MiXCR, one entry per CDR3 protein. The data hold roughly 150,000 distinct CDR3 sequences, with approximately 96% observed a single time. Overall study results and limits: There was no clonal expansion in the CD4+ T cell repertoires of Susac syndrome.

The source material was CD4+ T cells from PBMCs. The chain combines TRBV11-2 with TRBJ2-7; possibly TRBD1 for D (6 bases). The source of this sequence is a human donor with Susac syndrome. The CDR3 nucleotides are TGTGCCAGCAGCTTTCAAACAGGGAACGAGCAGTACTTC. This gives the protein CASSFQTGNEQYF.